This T cell receptor (beta chain) was captured by sequencing in a study of circulating CD8 cells and anti-PD-1 response in melanoma. Across the study: Treatment was intravenous nivolumab at 3 mg/kg every 2 weeks. Of 13 patients, seven got anti-PD-1 first and six had prior therapy.

Germline CDR1 SGHKS, CDR2 YYEKEE (reference sequence). J lost 5 bases, V lost 3 bases, and 8 bases had no gene match. The CDR3 is made up of 15 amino acids. Study-level points and caveats: Previously treated and treatment-naive patients were pooled together. PD-1 and DPOS subsets showed similar, higher clonality than DNEG.

Sorting of live CD3+CD8+TCRalphabeta+ cells by PD-1 and/or TIGIT gave four subsets. This clonotype is labeled as medium-sized. What it binds is unknown. Using around 15 ng of total RNA, TCR libraries were made with the QIAseq Immune Repertoire TCR panel. TCRdb analysed the reads with MiXCR anew, one entry per CDR3 protein. The sample contains about 400 distinct CDR3 sequences, 9.2% of which appear only once. The J gene is TRBJ2-1, the V gene TRBV5-5; 7 nucleotides line up with TRBD2. The source is a human donor with melanoma. This material consisted of CD8+ T cells from PBMCs, taken at baseline or after one month of anti-PD-1 therapy (not recorded which). CDR3 DNA sequence: TGTGCCAGCAGCTCCCCCGGGGGGAACAACAATGAGCAGTTCTTC. Translated, it gives CASSSPGGNNNEQFF.